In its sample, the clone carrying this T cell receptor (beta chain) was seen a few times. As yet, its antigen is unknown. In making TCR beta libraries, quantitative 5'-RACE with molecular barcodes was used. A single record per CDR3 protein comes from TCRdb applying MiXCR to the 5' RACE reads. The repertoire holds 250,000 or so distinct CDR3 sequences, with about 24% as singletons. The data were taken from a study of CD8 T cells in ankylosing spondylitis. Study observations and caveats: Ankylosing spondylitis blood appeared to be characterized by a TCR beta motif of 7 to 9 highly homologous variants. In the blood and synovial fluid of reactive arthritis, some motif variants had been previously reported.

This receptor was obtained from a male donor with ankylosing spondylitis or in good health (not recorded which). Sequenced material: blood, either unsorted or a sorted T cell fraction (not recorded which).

The CDR3 loop is CASSVQLAGSQDTQYF. CDR3 in DNA: TGTGCCAGCAGCGTACAGCTAGCGGGGTCCCAAGATACGCAGTATTTT. The V and J genes are TRBV9 and TRBJ2-3, with 9 nucleotides matching TRBD2. The germline gives CDR1 SGDLS, CDR2 YYNGEE. The CDR3 is 16 residues long. Trimming at V came to 1 base and at J to 5 bases, leaving 8 bases not matched to a gene.